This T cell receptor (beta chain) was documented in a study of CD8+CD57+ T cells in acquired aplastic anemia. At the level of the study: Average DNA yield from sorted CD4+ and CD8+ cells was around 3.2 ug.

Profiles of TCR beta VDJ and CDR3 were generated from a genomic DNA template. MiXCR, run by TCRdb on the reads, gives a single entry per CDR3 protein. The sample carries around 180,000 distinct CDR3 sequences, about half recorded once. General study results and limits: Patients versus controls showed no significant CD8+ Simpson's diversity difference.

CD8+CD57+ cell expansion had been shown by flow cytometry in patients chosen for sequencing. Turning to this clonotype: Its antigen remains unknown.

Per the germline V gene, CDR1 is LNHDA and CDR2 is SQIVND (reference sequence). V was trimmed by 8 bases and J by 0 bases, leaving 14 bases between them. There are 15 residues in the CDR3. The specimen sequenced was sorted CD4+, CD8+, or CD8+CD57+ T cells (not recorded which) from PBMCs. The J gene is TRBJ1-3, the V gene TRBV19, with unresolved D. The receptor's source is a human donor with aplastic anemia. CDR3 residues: CASSPDTISGNTIYF. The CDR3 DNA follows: TGTGCCAGTTCCCCAGACACCATCTCTGGAAACACCATATATTTT.